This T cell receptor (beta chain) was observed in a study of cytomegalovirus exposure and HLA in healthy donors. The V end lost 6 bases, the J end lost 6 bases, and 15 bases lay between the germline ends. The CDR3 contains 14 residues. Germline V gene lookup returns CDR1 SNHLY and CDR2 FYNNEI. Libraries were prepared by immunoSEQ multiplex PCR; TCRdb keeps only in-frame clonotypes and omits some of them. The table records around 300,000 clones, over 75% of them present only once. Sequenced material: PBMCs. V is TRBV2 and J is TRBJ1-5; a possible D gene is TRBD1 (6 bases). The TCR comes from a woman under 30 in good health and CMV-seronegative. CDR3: CASRGDRSVQPQHF. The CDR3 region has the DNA TGTGCCAGCAGGGGAGACAGGTCGGTTCAGCCCCAGCATTTT.